This T cell receptor beta chain originates from a study of T cells after yellow fever vaccination. The CDR3 spans 17 residues. The J segment lost 6 bases and the V segment lost 1 base, leaving 15 bases of the junction unmatched. The germline gives CDR1 DFQATT, CDR2 SNEGSKA (reference sequence). This clonotype appeared many times. TCRdb re-derived calls from the 5' RACE reads in MiXCR, one entry per CDR3 protein. This sample has about 630,000 distinct CDR3 sequences; 12% occur once, and the top ten carry 14% to 15%. The sequencing here drew on PBMCs, taken on the day of the yellow fever booster vaccination. This chain uses TRBV20-1 with TRBJ2-3; 8 bases agree with TRBD2. This sequence originates from a man aged 30 to 45 who received the YFV17D yellow fever vaccine. CDR3 protein: CSARGEGAVGRADTQYF. Here the CDR3 DNA reads TGCAGTGCTAGAGGTGAAGGAGCGGTCGGGAGGGCTGATACGCAGTATTTT.